This TCR beta chain was sequenced for a study of cytomegalovirus exposure and HLA in healthy donors. Study outcomes and limitations: Later examination showed HLA-associated TCR beta chains had greater clonal expansion than equally common others.

Germline CDR1 reads SGHNT; CDR2 reads YYREEE (reference sequence). The CDR3 length is 18 residues. J gave up 2 bases and V 4 bases, and 11 bases lay outside the gene matches. The PCR was carried out with 60 Vbeta primers and 13 Jbeta primers. Method: immunoSEQ multiplex PCR; TCRdb's copy keeps in-frame clones and lacks some. The sample has over 150,000 clones, roughly 80% seen once; the top ten hold under 0.4%. Of note for this clone: Antigen unknown.

Sampled while nominally healthy, donors likely had unrecorded immune exposures. This chain connects TRBV5-4 to TRBJ2-7, with 14 bases fitting TRBD2. The sample consisted of PBMCs. The receptor was isolated from a boy younger than 10 in good health and CMV-seronegative. CDR3 amino acids: CASSPGLAGATSPYEQYF. In nucleotides, the CDR3 is TGTGCCAGCAGCCCGGGACTAGCGGGAGCCACGTCTCCCTACGAGCAGTACTTC.